This entry concerns a single T cell receptor (beta chain). Its cognate antigen is unknown. V was cut by 6 bases and J by 2 bases, with 16 bases left in between. This CDR3 is 15 amino acids long. Looked up from germline, CDR1 is MNHEY and CDR2 is SMNVEV (reference sequence). The sample belongs to a study of cytomegalovirus exposure and HLA in healthy donors. Study context: Tens of millions of unique TCR sequences came from HLA-typed donors in an early release.

Findings and limits, study-wide: In a later analysis, several top co-occurrence clusters appeared linked to parvovirus B19, influenza, CMV and Epstein-Barr virus. Immune exposure information comprised only CMV serostatus. The listing of approximately 160 TCR beta chains classed them as cytomegalovirus-associated.

With 60 Vbeta and 13 Jbeta primers, the PCR was carried out. Data came from immunoSEQ multiplex PCR; TCRdb stores just in-frame clones and leaves some out. The sample gives fewer than 200,000 clones, roughly 88% of which show up once; approximately 1.2% is in the top ten. The source of this sequence is a girl aged 2 to 10 in good health and CMV-seropositive. The source material was PBMCs. V is TRBV27 and J is TRBJ1-2; a possible D gene is TRBD1 (5 bases). The CDR3 region has the DNA TGTGCCAGCAGCCTCTCGGGGGTGGGGAACTATGGCTACACCTTC. This codes for CASSLSGVGNYGYTF.